These T cell receptor beta chains were read from a single sample in a study of PD-1 blockade in classical Hodgkin lymphoma. Generated by immunoSEQ multiplex PCR, the TCRdb table keeps only in-frame clones and is missing some. This table holds around 19,000 clones, 77% found once. The sample consisted of peripheral blood mononuclear cells (PBMCs), taken before the second cycle of nivolumab. All receptors come from a human donor with classical Hodgkin lymphoma. Each CDR3 is given without its conserved first and last residue. Expanded clones get a size class; other rows say once, few or many, or leave the size out.

V gene	J gene	clone size	CDR3 protein
TRBV19	TRBJ2-2	NA	ASRRPGQGGTGELF
TRBV6-5	TRBJ1-1	NA	ASSYSQGRSSEAF
TRBV28	TRBJ1-1	NA	ASSLGQGAITEAF
TRBV28	TRBJ1-1	NA	ASSSTTEAF
TRBV10-3	TRBJ1-2	few	AIGSAGYT
TRBV6-5	TRBJ2-2	few	ASRSNTGELF
TRBV30	TRBJ2-1	NA	AWSDLWDEQF
TRBV4-2	TRBJ1-4	medium-sized	ASSQEDRGPAKLF
TRBV11-3	TRBJ2-7	NA	ASSPGLAGVGEQY
TRBV19	TRBJ1-3	NA	ASSITFSGNTIY
TRBV12-5	TRBJ2-1	NA	ASGLVNEQF
TRBV5-4	TRBJ2-7	NA	ASSLRAGGVLEYEQY
TRBV7-9	TRBJ2-7	NA	ASSLATAGGDEQY
TRBV7-9	TRBJ2-5	medium-sized	ASSPRTSGYGAETQY
TRBV5-6	TRBJ1-2	NA	ASSSTGTEFFYGYT
TRBV11-2	TRBJ1-1	NA	ASSLVGTGNTEAF
TRBV13	TRBJ2-7	NA	ASSVVRSEQY
TRBV7-8	TRBJ1-1	once	ASSLVRGRGTEAF
TRBV7-9	TRBJ2-7	NA	ASSLGRGLAYEQY
TRBV7-9	TRBJ1-2	once	ASSLETAYGYT
TRBV7-2	TRBJ1-4	NA	ASSVGFTNEKLF
TRBV15	TRBJ1-5	NA	ATSSRRFSNQPQH
TRBV20-1	TRBJ2-1	once	SATAGI
TRBV4-1	TRBJ2-7	NA	ASSLAGQGADEQY
TRBV7-9	TRBJ2-5	NA	ASSLSGVETQY
TRBV6-5	TRBJ2-2	NA	ASSSGWAGELF
TRBV11-2	TRBJ1-1	medium-sized	ASSPPNRVEAF
TRBV2	TRBJ2-3	NA	ASRRGAGSADTQY
TRBV5-8	TRBJ1-6	NA	ASTHQQGSSPLH
TRBV21-1	TRBJ2-7	NA	ASLPAGDYEQY
TRBV6-1	TRBJ2-3	NA	ASSERGDTQY
TRBV11-3	TRBJ2-1	NA	ASSIPTQQF
TRBV5-4	TRBJ1-1	few	ASSLDEGIEAF
TRBV6-5	TRBJ1-2	NA	ASSYIGWAGYT
TRBV27	TRBJ2-7	NA	ASSYLIDREQY
TRBV23-1	TRBJ2-7	once	ASSHFSGQGTHEQY